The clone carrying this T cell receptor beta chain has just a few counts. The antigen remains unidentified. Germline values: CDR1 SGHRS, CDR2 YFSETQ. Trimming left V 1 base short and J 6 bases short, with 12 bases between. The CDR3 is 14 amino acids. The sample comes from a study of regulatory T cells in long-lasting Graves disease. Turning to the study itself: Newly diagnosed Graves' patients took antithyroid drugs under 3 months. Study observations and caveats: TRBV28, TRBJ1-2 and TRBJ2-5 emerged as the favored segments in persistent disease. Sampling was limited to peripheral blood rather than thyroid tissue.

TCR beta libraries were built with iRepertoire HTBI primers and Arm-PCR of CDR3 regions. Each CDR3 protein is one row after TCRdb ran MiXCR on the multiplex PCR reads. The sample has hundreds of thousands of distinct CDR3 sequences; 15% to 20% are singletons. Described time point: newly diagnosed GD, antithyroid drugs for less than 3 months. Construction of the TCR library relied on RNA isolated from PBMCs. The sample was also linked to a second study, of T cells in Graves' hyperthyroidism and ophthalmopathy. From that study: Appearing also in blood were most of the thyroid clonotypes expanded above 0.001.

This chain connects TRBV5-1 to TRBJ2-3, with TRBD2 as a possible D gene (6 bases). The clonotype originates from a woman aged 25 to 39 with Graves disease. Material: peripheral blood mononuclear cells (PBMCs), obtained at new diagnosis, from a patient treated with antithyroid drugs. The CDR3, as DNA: TGCGCCAGCAGCTTGACTAGCCCAGGGGATACGCAGTATTTT. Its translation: CASSLTSPGDTQYF.